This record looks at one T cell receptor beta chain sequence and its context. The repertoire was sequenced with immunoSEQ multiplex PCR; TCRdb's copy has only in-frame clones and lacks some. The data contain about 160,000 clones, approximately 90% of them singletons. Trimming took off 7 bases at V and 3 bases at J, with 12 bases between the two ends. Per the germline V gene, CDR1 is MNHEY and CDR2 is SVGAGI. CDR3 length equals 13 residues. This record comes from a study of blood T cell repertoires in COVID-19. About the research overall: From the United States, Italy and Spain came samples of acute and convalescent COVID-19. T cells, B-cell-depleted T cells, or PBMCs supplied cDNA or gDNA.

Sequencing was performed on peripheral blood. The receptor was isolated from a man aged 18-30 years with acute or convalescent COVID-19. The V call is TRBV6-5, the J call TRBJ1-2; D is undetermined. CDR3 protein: CASTSQSHYGYTF. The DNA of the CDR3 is TGTGCCAGCACATCACAGAGTCACTATGGCTACACCTTC.